This TCR beta chain was observed in a study of control samples from healthy donors and cancer patients. Trimming at V came to 0 bases and at J to 5 bases, leaving 6 bases not matched to a gene. CDR3 length equals 15 residues. Germline CDR1 reads MNHEY; CDR2 reads SVGEGT. The data were produced by immunoSEQ multiplex PCR, yet TCRdb's version contains in-frame clones alone and is incomplete. Found here are around 250,000 clones, around 79% of them singletons; the top ten hold 13%. Sequencing was carried out using PBMCs. The clonotype comes from a woman aged 55-69 years with lung cancer. This rearrangement joins TRBV6-2 or TRBV6-3 to TRBJ2-5; 7 bases align to TRBD1. Written as DNA, the CDR3 is TGTGCCAGCAGTTACTCTGGACAGGTATGGGAGACCCAGTACTTC. This encodes CASSYSGQVWETQYF.